In this sample, the clone carrying this TCR beta chain turned up a few times. V was clipped by 0 bases and J by 7 bases, with 8 bases between them. Germline V gene lookup returns CDR1 SGDLS and CDR2 YYNGEE. The CDR3 length is 13 residues. The data belong to a study of blood T cells in healthy people across ages. The use of a sample-barcoded 5' primer and a J-beta primer mix characterized a second PCR of roughly 6 to 11 cycles. Using its own MiXCR run on the 5' RACE reads, TCRdb lists one record per CDR3 protein. The sample has about 1.6 million distinct CDR3 sequences; approximately 32% are singletons.

This chain joins TRBV9 and TRBJ2-1; weak D call: TRBD2 (5 bases). The clonotype originates from a young woman in good health. Sequencing was done on a sample of blood. DNA of the CDR3: TGTGCCAGCAGCGTAGGGAGGAGAAATGAGCAGTTCTTC. Its protein is CASSVGRRNEQFF.